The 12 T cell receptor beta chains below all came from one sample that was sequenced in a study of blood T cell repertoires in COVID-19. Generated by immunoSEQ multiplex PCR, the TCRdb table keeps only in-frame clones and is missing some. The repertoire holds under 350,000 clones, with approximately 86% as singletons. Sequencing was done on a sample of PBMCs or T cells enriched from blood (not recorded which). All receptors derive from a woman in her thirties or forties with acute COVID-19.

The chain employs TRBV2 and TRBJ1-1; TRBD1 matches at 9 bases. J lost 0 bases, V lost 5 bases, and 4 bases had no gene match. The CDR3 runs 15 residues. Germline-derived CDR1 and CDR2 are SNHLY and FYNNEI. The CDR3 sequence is CASSRGTGMNTEAFF. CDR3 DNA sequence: TGTGCCAGCAGTAGGGGGACAGGGATGAACACTGAAGCTTTCTTT. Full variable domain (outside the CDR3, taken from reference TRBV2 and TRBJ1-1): EPEVTQTPSHQVTQMGQEVILRCVPISNHLYFYWYRQILGQKVEFLVSFYNNEISEKSEIFDDQFSVERPDGSNFTLKIRSTKLEDSAMYFCASSRGTGMNTEAFFGQGTRLTVV.

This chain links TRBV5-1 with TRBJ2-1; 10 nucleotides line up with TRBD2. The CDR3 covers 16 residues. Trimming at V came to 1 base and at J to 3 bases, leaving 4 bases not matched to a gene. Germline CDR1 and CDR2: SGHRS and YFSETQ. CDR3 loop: CASSLSLAGDYNEQFF. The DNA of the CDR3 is TGCGCCAGCAGCTTGTCTCTAGCGGGGGACTACAATGAGCAGTTCTTC.

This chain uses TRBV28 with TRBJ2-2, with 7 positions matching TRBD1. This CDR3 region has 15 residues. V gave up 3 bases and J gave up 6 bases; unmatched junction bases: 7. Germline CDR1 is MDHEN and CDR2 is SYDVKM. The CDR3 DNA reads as TGTGCCAGCAGTTTTTTCCAAACAGGGGCCGGGGAGCTGTTTTTT. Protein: CASSFFQTGAGELFF.

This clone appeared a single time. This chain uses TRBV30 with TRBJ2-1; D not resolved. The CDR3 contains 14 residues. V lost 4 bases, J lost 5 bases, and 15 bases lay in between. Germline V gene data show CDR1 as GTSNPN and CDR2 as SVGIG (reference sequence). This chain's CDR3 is CAWKLPRFHNEQFF. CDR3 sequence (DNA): TGTGCCTGGAAGCTACCCCGATTTCACAATGAGCAGTTCTTC. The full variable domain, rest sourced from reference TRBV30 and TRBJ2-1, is SQTIHQWPATLVQPVGSPLSLECTVEGTSNPNLYWYRQAAGRGLQLLFYSVGIGQISSEVPQNLSASRPQDRQFILSSKKLLLSDSGFYLCAWKLPRFHNEQFFGPGTRLTVL.

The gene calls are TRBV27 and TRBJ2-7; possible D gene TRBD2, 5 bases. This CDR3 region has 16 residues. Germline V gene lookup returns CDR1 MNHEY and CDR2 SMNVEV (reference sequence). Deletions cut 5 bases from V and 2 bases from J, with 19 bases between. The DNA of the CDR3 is TGTGCCAGCAGTCCCCCCCCGGGGAGCGGCCCCTACGAGCAGTACTTC. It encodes CASSPPPGSGPYEQYF.

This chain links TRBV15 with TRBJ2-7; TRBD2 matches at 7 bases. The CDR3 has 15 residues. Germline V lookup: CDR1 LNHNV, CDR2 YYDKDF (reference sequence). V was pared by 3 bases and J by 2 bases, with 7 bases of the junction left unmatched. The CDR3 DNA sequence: TGTGCCACCAGCAGCTGGGAGGGTCAAACCTACGAGCAGTACTTC. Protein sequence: CATSSWEGQTYEQYF.

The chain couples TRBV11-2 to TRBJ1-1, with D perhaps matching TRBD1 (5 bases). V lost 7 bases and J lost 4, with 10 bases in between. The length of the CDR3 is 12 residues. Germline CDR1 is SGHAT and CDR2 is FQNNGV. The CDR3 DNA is TGTGCCAGCAAAAGGGGTGGCACTGAAGCTTTCTTT. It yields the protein CASKRGGTEAFF.

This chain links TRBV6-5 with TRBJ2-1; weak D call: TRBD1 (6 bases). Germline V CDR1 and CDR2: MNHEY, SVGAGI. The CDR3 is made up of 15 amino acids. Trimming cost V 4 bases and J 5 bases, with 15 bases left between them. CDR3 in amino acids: CASSSPGHRDNEQFF. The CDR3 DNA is TGTGCCAGCAGTTCTCCGGGACACAGGGACAATGAGCAGTTCTTC.

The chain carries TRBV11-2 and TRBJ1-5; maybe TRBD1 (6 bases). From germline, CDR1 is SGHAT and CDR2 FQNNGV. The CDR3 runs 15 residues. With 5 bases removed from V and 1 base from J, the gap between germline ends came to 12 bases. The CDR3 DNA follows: TGTGCCAGCAGCCCTGCTACAGGGAGCAATCAGCCCCAGCATTTT. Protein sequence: CASSPATGSNQPQHF.

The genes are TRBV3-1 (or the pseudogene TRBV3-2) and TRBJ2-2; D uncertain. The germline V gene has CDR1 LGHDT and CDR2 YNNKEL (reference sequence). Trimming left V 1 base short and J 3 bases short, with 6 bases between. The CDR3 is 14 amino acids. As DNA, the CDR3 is TGTGCCAGCAGCCAAGGCCGGTACACCGGGGAGCTGTTTTTT. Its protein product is CASSQGRYTGELFF.

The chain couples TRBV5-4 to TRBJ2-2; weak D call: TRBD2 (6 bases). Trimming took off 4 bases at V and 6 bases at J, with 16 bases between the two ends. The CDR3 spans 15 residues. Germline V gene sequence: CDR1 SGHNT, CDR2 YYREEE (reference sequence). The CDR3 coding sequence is TGTGCCAGCAGCCCCTTCGGGGGTTCAGCCGGGGAGCTGTTTTTT. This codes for CASSPFGGSAGELFF.

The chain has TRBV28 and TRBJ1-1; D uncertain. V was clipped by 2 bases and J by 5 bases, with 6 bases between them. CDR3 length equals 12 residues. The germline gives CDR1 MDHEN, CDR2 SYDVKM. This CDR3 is CASSLQVTEAFF. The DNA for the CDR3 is TGTGCCAGCAGTTTACAGGTAACTGAAGCTTTCTTT.